The 17 T cell receptor beta chains reported below all come from one sample, sequenced in a study of OX40 agonist ivuxolimab in advanced cancers. Assay used: immunoSEQ multiplex PCR; TCRdb lists only in-frame clones, some missing. The sample has about 99,000 clones; 90% to 95% are singletons. This specimen was CD4+ or CD8+ T cells sorted from blood, taken in a trial of the OX40 agonist ivuxolimab. Source of these receptors: an adult with an advanced solid tumor such as melanoma, head and neck, liver or kidney cancer.

The sample holds one count of this clone. This rearrangement joins TRBV30 to TRBJ2-1; no definite D call. The germline V gene has CDR1 GTSNPN and CDR2 SVGIG (reference sequence). V shed 3 bases and J shed 2 bases, with 8 bases lying between them. The CDR3 consists of 13 residues. The CDR3, as DNA: TGTGCCTGGAGCTCCACTACCTACAATGAGCAGTTCTTC. Amino acids: CAWSSTTYNEQFF.

This rearrangement joins TRBV7-9 to TRBJ2-1; 12 nucleotides line up with TRBD2. The ends lost 1 base at V and 4 bases at J; junction bases unmatched: 5. CDR1 SEHNR and CDR2 FQNEAQ come from the germline V gene (reference sequence). The CDR3 spans 17 residues. Here the CDR3 reads CASSLGGTSGLYNEQFF. The DNA for the CDR3 is TGTGCCAGCAGCTTAGGGGGGACTAGCGGGCTTTACAATGAGCAGTTCTTC.

The J gene is TRBJ2-1, the V gene TRBV28; TRBD2 agrees at 14 bases. Looked up from germline, CDR1 is MDHEN and CDR2 is SYDVKM. J was trimmed by 3 bases and V by 5 bases; bases with no gene match: 9. The CDR3 is 18 residues long. CDR3 in amino acids: CASSPTSGRAGGYNEQFF. CDR3 nucleotide sequence: TGTGCCAGCAGTCCGACTAGCGGGAGGGCCGGAGGCTACAATGAGCAGTTCTTC. The full variable domain, with the rest looked up from reference TRBV28 and TRBJ2-1, is DVKVTQSSRYLVKRTGEKVFLECVQDMDHENMFWYRQDPGLGLRLIYFSYDVKMKEKGDIPEGYSVSREKKERFSLILESASTNQTSMYLCASSPTSGRAGGYNEQFFGPGTRLTVL.

This clone came up a few times. This rearrangement joins TRBV19 to TRBJ1-5; the D gene is possibly TRBD1 (5 bases). This CDR3 is 13 amino acids long. The germline V gene has CDR1 LNHDA and CDR2 SQIVND (reference sequence). Trimming shortened V by 3 bases and J by 7 bases, and 10 bases separated the two germline ends. CDR3 in amino acids: CASSISGEQPQHF. CDR3 DNA sequence: TGTGCCAGTAGTATCTCGGGGGAGCAGCCCCAGCATTTT.

The chain joins TRBV6-1 to TRBJ1-5; TRBD1 agrees at 8 bases. CDR1 is MNHNS and CDR2 is SASEGT in the germline V gene. The CDR3 runs to 17 residues. The V segment lost 3 bases and the J segment 0 bases; nucleotides outside the gene matches: 7. DNA for the CDR3: TGTGCCAGCAGTGATTGGCAGGGGGCCCATAGCAATCAGCCCCAGCATTTT. Protein: CASSDWQGAHSNQPQHF.

CDR3 region: CASSHRLASNTGELFF. The CDR3 nucleotides are TGTGCCAGTAGTCACAGACTAGCGAGTAACACCGGGGAGCTGTTTTTT. The chain has TRBV19 and TRBJ2-2; 8 bases are shared with TRBD2. V was clipped by 5 bases and J by 2 bases; unmatched bases: 7. The CDR3 runs 16 residues. The germline CDR1 and CDR2 sequences are LNHDA and SQIVND (reference sequence).

This chain links TRBV7-2 with TRBJ2-2; 9 bases fit TRBD1. V was pared by 1 base and J by 5 bases, with 2 bases of the junction left unmatched. This CDR3 has 15 residues. The germline V gene encodes CDR1 SGHTA and CDR2 FQGNSA. CDR3 sequence (DNA): TGTGCCAGCAGCTTAGTTGGACAGGGGACCGGGGAGCTGTTTTTT. Protein: CASSLVGQGTGELFF.

The J gene is TRBJ1-5, the V gene TRBV7-9; 8 nucleotides match TRBD1. Per germline, CDR1 SEHNR and CDR2 FQNEAQ (reference sequence). CDR3 size: 14 residues. V gave up 3 bases and J gave up 2 bases; unmatched junction bases: 0. CDR3 nucleotides: TGTGCCAGCAGCTTGGACAGGGGCAATCAGCCCCAGCATTTT. The encoded protein is CASSLDRGNQPQHF. Supplemented by reference TRBV7-9 and TRBJ1-5, the full variable domain reads DTGVSQNPRHKITKRGQNVTFRCDPISEHNRLYWYRQTLGQGPEFLTYFQNEAQLEKSRLLSDRFSAERPKGSFSTLEIQRTEQGDSAMYLCASSLDRGNQPQHFGDGTRLSIL.

V gene TRBV9 combines with J gene TRBJ2-1; D might be TRBD1 (7 bases). V dropped 0 bases and J dropped 6 bases, with 16 bases sitting between them. Per the germline V gene, CDR1 is SGDLS and CDR2 is YYNGEE. CDR3 length: 16 residues. This CDR3 reads CASSVVGAGGSNEQFF. The DNA for the CDR3 is TGTGCCAGCAGCGTAGTCGGGGCAGGGGGGAGCAATGAGCAGTTCTTC. The full variable domain, its missing parts supplied by reference TRBV9 and TRBJ2-1, is DSGVTQTPKHLITATGQRVTLRCSPRSGDLSVYWYQQSLDQGLQFLIQYYNGEERAKGNILERFSAQQFPDLHSELNLSSLELGDSALYFCASSVVGAGGSNEQFFGPGTRLTVL.

This clone has just one count. The chain carries TRBV2 and TRBJ1-1, with 8 bases that match TRBD1. The germline CDR1 and CDR2 sequences are SNHLY and FYNNEI. Trimming removed 7 bases from V and 1 base from J; junction bases left unmatched: 2. CDR3 length equals 13 residues. This CDR3 reads CASTQGENTEAFF. The CDR3 bases are TGTGCCAGCACACAGGGGGAGAACACTGAAGCTTTCTTT.

This sequence joins TRBV5-1 and TRBJ2-2; D may be TRBD1 (5 bases). V dropped 4 bases and J dropped 4 bases, with 20 bases sitting between them. Germline CDR1 and CDR2: SGHRS and YFSETQ. The CDR3 contains 17 residues. As DNA, the CDR3 is TGCGCCAGCAGCACACTACATGGCGGAAGGGGCACCGGGGAGCTGTTTTTT. Its protein product is CASSTLHGGRGTGELFF.

This clone showed up just once. The rearrangement joins TRBV7-3 to TRBJ1-2; no clear D. The CDR3 is 13 residues long. The V gene lost 1 base and the J gene lost 13 bases, with 16 bases spanning the gap. Looked up from germline, CDR1 is SGHTA and CDR2 is FQGTGA. CDR3 nucleotides: TGTGCCAGCAGCTTAAACGCGGGCGACAAAGGCACCTTC. This sequence encodes CASSLNAGDKGTF.

This clone was counted between two and nine times. The chain recombines TRBV6-1 with TRBJ2-7; D is perhaps TRBD1 (6 bases). V dropped 6 bases and J dropped 0 bases, with 12 bases sitting between them. From germline, CDR1 is MNHNS and CDR2 SASEGT. The CDR3 is 14 residues long. In nucleotides, the CDR3 is TGTGCCAGCAGCGACAGGTGGTCCTCCTACGAGCAGTACTTC. As protein: CASSDRWSSYEQYF.

The chain is built from TRBV5-4 and TRBJ2-5; 7 bases match TRBD1. CDR3 length equals 14 residues. V dropped 0 bases and J dropped 5; count of bases not matched to a gene: 4. Germline V gene sequence: CDR1 SGHNT, CDR2 YYREEE (reference sequence). The CDR3: CASSLEGARETQYF. The DNA of the CDR3 is TGTGCCAGCAGCTTGGAGGGGGCCCGGGAGACCCAGTACTTC.

V gene TRBV5-1 combines with J gene TRBJ2-2; TRBD2 matches 13 bases. CDR1 and CDR2 (germline): SGHRS, YFSETQ. The CDR3 consists of 15 residues. V trimming: 5 bases; J trimming: 6 bases; junction bases outside the gene matches: 4. The CDR3 reads CASRGTSGIAGELFF. Here the CDR3 DNA reads TGCGCCAGCAGAGGGACTAGCGGGATTGCCGGGGAGCTGTTTTTT.

In the case of this clone: Mismatch with germline at one junction end may stem from a read error. V gene TRBV7-8 combines with J gene TRBJ2-1; TRBD1 might be the D (5 bases). Germline CDR1 SGHVS, CDR2 FQNEAQ. CDR3 length: 12 amino acids. The CDR3 sequence: CASSFGQGYYLF. CDR3 DNA: TGTGCCAGCAGCTTTGGCCAGGGTTATTACCTCTTC.

The chain links TRBV4-2 to TRBJ2-1, with TRBD2 matching over 8 bases. J lost 6 bases, V lost 0 bases, and 22 bases had no gene match. The CDR3 is made up of 21 amino acids. Looked up from germline, CDR1 is LGHNA and CDR2 is YNFKEQ. Here the CDR3 reads CASSQDNGLAGLAGGLNEQFF. CDR3 DNA: TGTGCCAGCAGCCAAGATAACGGATTAGCGGGACTCGCTGGGGGCCTCAATGAGCAGTTCTTC.